The clone carrying this T cell receptor beta chain was counted only a few times. Its specificity is unknown. TCRdb reprocessed the 5' RACE reads with MiXCR, giving one entry per CDR3 protein. The sample records fewer than 150,000 distinct CDR3 sequences, roughly 18% being singletons. The authors extracted total RNA from unfractionated whole blood. The CDR3 contains 15 residues. Trimming pared 4 bases from V and 7 bases from J, leaving 16 bases between. Looked up from germline, CDR1 is SGHDN and CDR2 is FVKESK. The sample is drawn from a study of human T cells and chemical hapten exposure. Whole-study results and caveats: TCRs exceeding 1 in 1000 frequency stayed unchanged with DPC sensitization.

The rearrangement links TRBV14 to TRBJ1-4, with D possibly TRBD1 on 6 matching bases. This receptor was taken from a human donor in good health. CDR3 nucleotides: TGTGCCAGCAGCCCGGGGGGCAACAGGATTGAAAAACTGTTTTTT. This sequence encodes CASSPGGNRIEKLFF.